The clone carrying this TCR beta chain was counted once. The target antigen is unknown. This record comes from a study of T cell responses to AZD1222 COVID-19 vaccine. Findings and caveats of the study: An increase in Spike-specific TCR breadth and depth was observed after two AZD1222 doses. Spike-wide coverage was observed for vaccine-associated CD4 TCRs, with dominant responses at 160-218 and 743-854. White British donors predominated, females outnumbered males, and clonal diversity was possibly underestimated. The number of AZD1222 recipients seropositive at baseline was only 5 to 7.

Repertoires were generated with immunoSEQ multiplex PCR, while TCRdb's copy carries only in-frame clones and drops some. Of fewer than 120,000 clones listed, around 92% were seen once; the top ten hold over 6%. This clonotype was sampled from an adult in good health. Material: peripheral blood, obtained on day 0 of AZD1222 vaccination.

CDR3 region: CASSYTANQPQHF. In DNA form, the CDR3 reads TGTGCCAGCAGTTACACAGCAAATCAGCCCCAGCATTTT. This sequence joins TRBV27 and TRBJ1-5; D remains ambiguous. The V end lost 4 bases, the J end lost 4 bases, and 8 bases lay between the germline ends. CDR1 is MNHEY and CDR2 is SMNVEV in the germline V gene (reference sequence). The CDR3 loop spans 13 amino acids.